This TCR beta chain was captured by sequencing in a study of response to subunit inactivated influenza vaccine (dated by TCRdb to the late 2010s). With regard to the full study: Deep quantitative profiling of the T cell receptor repertoire was used in the study to follow responses to a trivalent subunit inactivated influenza vaccine. Overall study outcomes, separate from this receptor: According to the authors, only a limited number of new T cells may be recruited by each seasonal influenza vaccination.

With regard to this clonotype: The clone's antigen remains unknown. There are no base qualities to consult, and no much larger clone falls within one base.

The library was generated by RT-PCR. Reads for this sample came from an Illumina HiSeq 2500. Clones were called with MiXCR by TCRdb after fastp trimmed the public reads at Q25, and only in-frame beta chains were retained. Each entry merges the rows of one CDR3 protein and shows their most common DNA and genes. The sample contains more than 150,000 distinct CDR3 sequences, about 9.3% of them found a single time. The ten most abundant clones make up 9.5% to 13% of the sample. CDR1 and CDR2, per the germline V gene, are SGHTA and FQGTGA. V is clipped by 3 bases and J by 2 bases, and the sequence between their germline boundaries is 7 bases long. The CDR3 sequence holds 13 residues, the cysteine and phenylalanine included. Only the CDR3 DNA is retained, 39 bases long and in frame from the first base.

The sequencing used non-naive T cells sorted from PBMCs, collected on the day of vaccination. The meaning of the sample's cell subset or site label: memory T cell fraction. The sequence was obtained from a man between 45 and 60 years old who received an inactivated influenza vaccine. Donor details come from another sample of the same person, matched by shared clones. Recombination joined TRBV7-3 with TRBJ1-1; the D gene is unclear. The bases read TGTGCCAGCAGCTTGGACTTCAACACTGAAGCTTTCTTT. This translates into CASSLDFNTEAFF.